The 27 T cell receptor beta chains below come from one sample, sequenced in a study of blood T cell repertoires in COVID-19. The method was immunoSEQ multiplex PCR; TCRdb's version includes in-frame clones alone and lacks a portion of them. The top ten clones hold around an eighth of a sample with about 180,000 clones, over 70% of them seen once. Input material: PBMCs or T cells enriched from blood (not recorded which). Receptors originate from a man aged 55 to 70 who had been exposed to COVID-19.

This chain links TRBV6-1 with TRBJ2-5; D unresolved. V was clipped by 2 bases and J by 5 bases, with 6 bases between them. The germline V gene has CDR1 MNHNS and CDR2 SASEGT. The CDR3 loop spans 12 amino acids. DNA for the CDR3: TGTGCCAGCAGTGAACTTGGCGAGACCCAGTACTTC. Protein sequence: CASSELGETQYF.

This clone was seen a single time. V and J are TRBV13 and TRBJ2-3, with 10 bases fitting TRBD2. The CDR3 has 15 residues. Trimming took 7 bases from V and 7 from J; bases not matched to a gene: 11. Germline lookup yields CDR1 PRHDT and CDR2 FYEKMQ (reference sequence). CDR3 loop: CASTHRLAGSYTQYF. The CDR3 DNA reads TGTGCCAGCACCCACCGACTAGCGGGCTCCTATACGCAGTATTTT.

V is TRBV7-2 and J is TRBJ1-2; D unclear. The CDR3 loop spans 13 amino acids. V lost 1 base and J 8 bases, leaving 11 bases between the germline ends. Germline V gene lookup returns CDR1 SGHTA and CDR2 FQGNSA. The CDR3 sequence: CASSLDRGPGYTF. CDR3 bases: TGTGCCAGCAGCTTAGATCGGGGTCCCGGCTACACCTTC.

The CDR3 reads CASGFRGPRLGQPQHF. CDR3 nucleotides: TGTGCCAGCGGCTTCAGGGGGCCTCGACTAGGACAGCCCCAGCATTTT. The gene calls are TRBV27 and TRBJ1-5; TRBD1 matches at 8 bases. The germline CDR1 and CDR2 sequences are MNHEY and SMNVEV (reference sequence). The CDR3 loop spans 16 amino acids. J was trimmed by 7 bases and V by 8 bases; bases with no gene match: 16.

This chain links TRBV15 with TRBJ2-1; 11 positions agree with TRBD2. The ends lost 1 base at V and 3 bases at J; junction bases unmatched: 2. CDR3 size: 16 residues. CDR1 LNHNV and CDR2 YYDKDF come from the germline V gene (reference sequence). CDR3 loop: CATSRAGTSGYNEQFF. CDR3 DNA: TGTGCCACCAGCAGAGCCGGGACTAGCGGCTACAATGAGCAGTTCTTC.

In its sample, this clone was seen once. The genes are TRBV18 and TRBJ2-1, with TRBD2 matching over 10 bases. Germline CDR1 and CDR2: KGHSH and LQKENI. V gave up 1 base and J gave up 3 bases; unmatched junction bases: 12. The CDR3 has 19 residues. DNA for the CDR3: TGTGCCAGCTCACCACTAGCGGGAGGCTTCCTGGGGGACTACAATGAGCAGTTCTTC. It translates to CASSPLAGGFLGDYNEQFF.

The chain couples TRBV28 to TRBJ2-2, with 9 bases that match TRBD2. CDR1 is MDHEN and CDR2 is SYDVKM in the germline V gene. CDR3 length: 17 amino acids. V trimming: 7 bases; J trimming: 5 bases; junction bases outside the gene matches: 14. CDR3 amino acids: CASTSPGPSGTTGELFF. The CDR3 bases are TGTGCCAGCACCTCCCCCGGCCCTAGCGGGACAACCGGGGAGCTGTTTTTT.

The chain is built from TRBV28 and TRBJ1-2, with 9 bases aligning to TRBD1. V shed 4 bases, J shed 8 bases, and the junction held 8 bases outside the gene matches. Germline CDR1 reads MDHEN; CDR2 reads SYDVKM. The CDR3 contains 14 residues. The CDR3 bases are TGTGCCAGCAGTTCCCCGGGACAGGGTGGGGGCTACACCTTC. Translation: CASSSPGQGGGYTF.

This chain connects TRBV11-2 to TRBJ1-6; 8 bases are a match to TRBD1. CDR3 size: 16 residues. CDR1 is SGHAT, CDR2 FQNNGV, per germline. Trimming at V came to 1 base and at J to 6 bases, leaving 5 bases not matched to a gene. The CDR3 nucleotides are TGTGCCAGCAGCTTAGGGACAGGGCCTATTAATTCACCCCTCCACTTT. This encodes CASSLGTGPINSPLHF.

The chain couples TRBV25-1 to TRBJ1-2; perhaps TRBD1 as D (5 bases). Germline V gene sequence: CDR1 MGHDK, CDR2 SYGVNS. With 3 bases removed from V and 5 bases from J, the gap between germline ends came to 13 bases. The CDR3 has 14 amino acids. The CDR3 spells CASSESTATYGYTF. The CDR3 DNA reads TGTGCCAGCAGTGAGTCGACAGCGACGTATGGCTACACCTTC.

This chain links TRBV5-5 with TRBJ2-3, with a tentative D call TRBD1 (6 bases). This CDR3 comprises 15 residues. CDR1 is SGHKS, CDR2 YYEKEE, per germline (reference sequence). V gave up 0 bases and J gave up 2 bases, with 10 bases separating them. CDR3 in DNA: TGTGCCAGCAGCTTGGCAGGGGTAGACACAGATACGCAGTATTTT. It translates to CASSLAGVDTDTQYF. Full variable domain (remainder filled in from reference TRBV5-5 and TRBJ2-3): DAGVTQSPTHLIKTRGQQVTLRCSPISGHKSVSWYQQVLGQGPQFIFQYYEKEERGRGNFPDRFSARQFPNYSSELNVNALLLGDSALYLCASSLAGVDTDTQYFGPGTRLTVL.

This chain connects TRBV27 to TRBJ1-3, with D maybe TRBD1 (5 bases). This CDR3 has 15 amino acids. Germline V gene sequence: CDR1 MNHEY, CDR2 SMNVEV (reference sequence). Trimming left V 6 bases short and J 0 bases short, with 12 bases between. The CDR3 DNA follows: TGTGCCAGCAGCATGAGCAGGGACTCTGGAAACACCATATATTTT. Protein sequence: CASSMSRDSGNTIYF.

J is TRBJ2-3 and V is TRBV2; 9 bases line up with TRBD1. Germline assignment: CDR1 SNHLY and CDR2 FYNNEI. The J segment lost 1 base and the V segment lost 6 bases, leaving 2 bases of the junction unmatched. CDR3 length: 14 amino acids. CDR3 in amino acids: CASSRDRGTDTQYF. The CDR3 DNA sequence: TGTGCCAGCAGCCGGGACAGGGGCACAGATACGCAGTATTTT.

This clone has more than one count but fewer than ten. The chain links TRBV5-4 to TRBJ1-6; 9 bases are shared with TRBD1. CDR1 SGHNT and CDR2 YYREEE come from the germline V gene (reference sequence). After removal of 0 bases from V and 7 bases from J, the junction contained 2 bases not matched to a gene. The CDR3 is made up of 15 amino acids. CDR3 coding DNA: TGTGCCAGCAGCTTGGCCGGGACAGGGAATTCACCCCTCCACTTT. This sequence encodes CASSLAGTGNSPLHF.

The chain has TRBV2 and TRBJ1-1; no reliable D call. Trimming shortened V by 3 bases and J by 1 base, and 6 bases separated the two germline ends. The CDR3 is made up of 13 amino acids. Germline-derived CDR1 and CDR2 are SNHLY and FYNNEI. The CDR3 DNA reads as TGTGCCAGCAGTGAGCCAGGGAACACTGAAGCTTTCTTT. This gives the protein CASSEPGNTEAFF.

Here the CDR3 reads CASGGYRELFF. In DNA form, the CDR3 reads TGTGCCAGCGGCGGGTACCGGGAGCTGTTTTTT. The gene calls are TRBV2 and TRBJ2-2; D is perhaps TRBD2 (5 bases). The CDR3 extends over 11 amino acids. Germline CDR1 reads SNHLY; CDR2 reads FYNNEI. V dropped 8 bases and J dropped 9 bases, with 10 bases sitting between them.

This chain links TRBV5-1 with TRBJ2-7; TRBD2 matches at 14 bases. The germline CDR1 and CDR2 sequences are SGHRS and YFSETQ. Trimming at V came to 3 bases and at J to 0 bases, leaving 2 bases not matched to a gene. There are 16 residues in the CDR3. CDR3: CASSSGLAGGSYEQYF. CDR3 DNA: TGCGCCAGCAGCTCCGGACTAGCGGGAGGCTCCTACGAGCAGTACTTC. The whole variable domain, remainder taken from reference TRBV5-1 and TRBJ2-7, is KAGVTQTPRYLIKTRGQQVTLSCSPISGHRSVSWYQQTPGQGLQFLFEYFSETQRNKGNFPGRFSGRQFSNSRSEMNVSTLELGDSALYLCASSSGLAGGSYEQYFGPGTRLTVT.

CDR3 sequence: CATSDGLAGGFYNEQFF. The CDR3 nucleotides are TGTGCCACCAGTGACGGACTAGCGGGAGGGTTCTACAATGAGCAGTTCTTC. The rearrangement links TRBV24-1 to TRBJ2-1; 15 bases agree with TRBD2. With V trimmed by 4 bases and J by 3 bases, 3 bases remained unmatched. The V gene's germline CDR1 is KGHDR and CDR2 SFDVKD. This CDR3 region has 17 residues.

The rearrangement links TRBV30 to TRBJ2-7; TRBD2 agrees at 11 bases. The V gene's germline CDR1 is GTSNPN and CDR2 SVGIG (reference sequence). Trimming cost V 1 base and J 1 base; bases outside gene matches: 6. This CDR3 spans 16 amino acids. CDR3 sequence reads: CAWSETSGRFSYEQYF. CDR3 DNA: TGTGCCTGGAGTGAAACTAGCGGGAGATTTTCCTACGAGCAGTACTTC.

The V call is TRBV3-1 (or the pseudogene TRBV3-2), the J call TRBJ2-1, with D perhaps TRBD1 (6 bases). This CDR3 region has 16 residues. V lost 5 bases to trimming and J lost 7 bases, with 21 bases between them. Per the germline V gene, CDR1 is LGHDT and CDR2 is YNNKEL (reference sequence). CDR3 nucleotide sequence: TGTGCCAGCAGCGTCCTTGGTACAGGGCGGTTAAATGAGCAGTTCTTC. Amino acid sequence: CASSVLGTGRLNEQFF.

The CDR3 is CASTATGRTEAFF. Written as DNA, the CDR3 is TGTGCCAGCACCGCGACAGGGAGAACTGAAGCTTTCTTT. V usage is TRBV12-3 or TRBV12-4 and J usage is TRBJ1-1; 7 bases align to TRBD1. The CDR3 spans 13 residues. Losses at the gene ends were 7 bases for V and 5 bases for J; bases not matched to a gene: 7.

This rearrangement joins TRBV6-5 to TRBJ2-1; 8 bases are a match to TRBD2. CDR1 is MNHEY, CDR2 SVGAGI, per germline. This CDR3 spans 11 amino acids. Unmatched junction bases numbered 6, after V lost 7 bases and J lost 13 bases. The chain's CDR3 is CASNLLAAQFF. The CDR3, as DNA: TGTGCCAGCAACCTACTAGCGGCTCAGTTCTTC.

The chain is built from TRBV7-8 and TRBJ1-1; 8 bases are a match to TRBD1. V was clipped by 1 base and J by 7 bases; unmatched bases: 5. The germline gives CDR1 SGHVS, CDR2 FQNEAQ. CDR3 size: 14 residues. This chain's CDR3 is CASSLGGQELEAFF. As DNA, the CDR3 is TGTGCCAGCAGCTTAGGGGGACAGGAGCTTGAAGCTTTCTTT.

The chain recombines TRBV30 with TRBJ1-6; 9 bases line up with TRBD1. CDR3 length: 15 residues. Looked up from germline, CDR1 is GTSNPN and CDR2 is SVGIG (reference sequence). V lost 2 bases, J lost 6 bases, and 5 bases stayed unmatched. CDR3 in DNA: TGTGCCTGGAGTCTTAAGGGACAGGGTAATTCACCCCTCCACTTT. Its translation: CAWSLKGQGNSPLHF.

The chain combines TRBV4-3 with TRBJ1-1; D remains ambiguous. V was trimmed by 1 base and J by 0 bases, leaving 9 bases between them. The V gene's germline CDR1 is LGHNA and CDR2 YSLEER. The CDR3 has 15 residues. The CDR3 DNA reads as TGCGCCAGCAGCCAAGGTTATAGTTTGAACACTGAAGCTTTCTTT. It is translated as CASSQGYSLNTEAFF.

This clone was seen once. The V and J genes are TRBV2 and TRBJ1-3, with TRBD1 identical over 8 bases. The germline CDR1 and CDR2 sequences are SNHLY and FYNNEI. The CDR3 runs to 14 residues. Losses at the gene ends were 7 bases for V and 1 base for J; bases not matched to a gene: 3. The CDR3 loop is CASIGQGSGNTIYF. CDR3 DNA: TGTGCCAGCATTGGACAGGGATCTGGAAACACCATATATTTT.

This clone was detected ten times or more. This chain uses TRBV5-1 with TRBJ1-1; 8 bases fit TRBD1. The CDR3 extends over 15 amino acids. Per germline, CDR1 SGHRS and CDR2 YFSETQ. Trimming removed 0 bases from V and 1 base from J; junction bases left unmatched: 2. This chain's CDR3 is CASSLEGQGNTEAFF. In nucleotides, the CDR3 is TGCGCCAGCAGCTTGGAAGGACAGGGGAACACTGAAGCTTTCTTT.